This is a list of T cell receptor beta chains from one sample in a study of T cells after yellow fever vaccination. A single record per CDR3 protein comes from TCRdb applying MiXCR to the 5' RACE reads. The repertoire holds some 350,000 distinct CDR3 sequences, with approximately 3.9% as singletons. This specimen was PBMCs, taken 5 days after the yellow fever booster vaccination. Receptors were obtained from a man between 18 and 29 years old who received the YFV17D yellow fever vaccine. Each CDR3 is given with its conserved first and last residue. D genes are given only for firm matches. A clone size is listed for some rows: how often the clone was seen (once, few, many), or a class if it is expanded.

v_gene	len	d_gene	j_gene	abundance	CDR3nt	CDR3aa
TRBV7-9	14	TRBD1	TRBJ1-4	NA	TGTGCCAGCAGCTTAGTAGGGGGCGGTGAAAAACTGTTTTTT	CASSLVGGGEKLFF
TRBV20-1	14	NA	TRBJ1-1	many	TGCAGTGCTAGAGGTTGGACGGCTAACACTGAAGCTTTCTTT	CSARGWTANTEAFF
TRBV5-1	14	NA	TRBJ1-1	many	TGCGCCAGCAGCGCGTTACAAGAGAACACTGAAGCTTTCTTT	CASSALQENTEAFF
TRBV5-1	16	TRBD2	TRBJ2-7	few	TGCGCCAGCAGCTTGGCCTCCAGCGGGAGCTCCTACGAGCAGTACTTC	CASSLASSGSSYEQYF
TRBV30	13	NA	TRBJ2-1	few	TGTGCCTGGAGCCCCCCCCCCGGCGATGAGCAGTTCTTC	CAWSPPPGDEQFF
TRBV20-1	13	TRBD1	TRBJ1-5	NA	TGCAGTGCTTGGACAGGGAGGAATCAGCCCCAGCATTTT	CSAWTGRNQPQHF
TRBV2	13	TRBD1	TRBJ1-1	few	TGTGCCAGCAGTGAAGAAGGGACAGGAGAAGCTTTCTTT	CASSEEGTGEAFF
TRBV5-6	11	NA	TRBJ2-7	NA	TGTGCCAGCAGCTTTTTGGGGGAGCAGTACTTC	CASSFLGEQYF
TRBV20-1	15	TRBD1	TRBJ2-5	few	TGCAGTGCTACCCTCCCCGGGACAGGGCAAGAGACCCAGTACTTC	CSATLPGTGQETQYF
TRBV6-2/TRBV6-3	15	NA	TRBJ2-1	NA	TGTGCCAGCAGACCGCACGGGGTCCTCTCCTACGAGCAGTTCTTC	CASRPHGVLSYEQFF
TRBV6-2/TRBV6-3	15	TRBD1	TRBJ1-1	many	TGTGCCAGCAGTCCTAGACCCACAGGGGGCACCGAAGCTTTCTTT	CASSPRPTGGTEAFF
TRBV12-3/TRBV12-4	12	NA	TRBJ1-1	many	TGTGCCAGCAGTTTGGTCCTGAATGAAGCTTTCTTT	CASSLVLNEAFF
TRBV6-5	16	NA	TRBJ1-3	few	TGTGCCAGCAGTTATCTGGCAGGAGGCTCTGGAAACACCATATATTTT	CASSYLAGGSGNTIYF
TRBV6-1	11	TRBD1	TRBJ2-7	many	TGTGCCAGCAGTGGGACAGGCGAGCAGTACTTC	CASSGTGEQYF
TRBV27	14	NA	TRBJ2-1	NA	TGTGCCAGCAGTTTATGGGGTCGAGGCAATGAGCAGTTCTTC	CASSLWGRGNEQFF
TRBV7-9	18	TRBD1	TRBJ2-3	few	TGTGCCAGCAGCCCTCCCCCGTACAGGGGCCGAGGCACAGATACGCAGTATTTT	CASSPPPYRGRGTDTQYF
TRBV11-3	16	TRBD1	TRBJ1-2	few	TGTGCCAGCAGCTCCGGACAGGGCGGGCCCTATTATGGCTACACCTTC	CASSSGQGGPYYGYTF
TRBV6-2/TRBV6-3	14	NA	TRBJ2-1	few	TGTGCCAGCAGAAACAGGGACTCTAGCAATGAGCAGTTCTTC	CASRNRDSSNEQFF
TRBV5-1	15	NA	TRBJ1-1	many	TGCGCCAGCAGCTTCTGGACAGATTTCGTGGGTGAAGCTTTCTTT	CASSFWTDFVGEAFF
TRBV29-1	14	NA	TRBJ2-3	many	TGCAGCGTTTTGGAGGCCTCTAGCACAGATACGCAGTATTTT	CSVLEASSTDTQYF
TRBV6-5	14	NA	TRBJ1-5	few	TGTGCCAGCAGACGGAGACAGGGCAATCAGCCCCAGCATTTT	CASRRRQGNQPQHF
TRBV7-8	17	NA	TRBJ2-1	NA	TGTGCCAGCAGCCCCTCATATAGCGGCCCCCTTTACAATGAGCAGTTCTTC	CASSPSYSGPLYNEQFF
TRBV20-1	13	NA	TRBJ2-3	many	TGCAGTGCTAGCGGGCCGCTATCGGATACGCAGTATTTT	CSASGPLSDTQYF
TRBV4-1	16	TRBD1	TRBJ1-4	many	TGCGCCAGCAGAAGGACAGGGCAAGCTGCTAATGAAAAACTGTTTTTT	CASRRTGQAANEKLFF
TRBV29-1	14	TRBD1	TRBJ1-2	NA	TGCAGCGTCGAAAACCGACAGGGAGGCTATGGCTACACCTTC	CSVENRQGGYGYTF
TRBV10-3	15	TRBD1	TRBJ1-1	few	TGTGCCATCAGTGAGTCGGGACAGGGGAACACTGAAGCTTTCTTT	CAISESGQGNTEAFF
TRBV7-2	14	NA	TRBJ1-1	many	TGTGCCAGCAGCCCAATCAGCGGGATAACTGAAGCTTTCTTT	CASSPISGITEAFF
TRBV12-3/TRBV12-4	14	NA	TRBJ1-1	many	TGTGCCAGCAGTACTACAGATACTAACACTGAAGCTTTCTTT	CASSTTDTNTEAFF
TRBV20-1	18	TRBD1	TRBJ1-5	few	TGCAGTGCTAGCCCCTCCTCCGGGACAGGTGTGCTAGGGGGGCCCCAGCATTTT	CSASPSSGTGVLGGPQHF
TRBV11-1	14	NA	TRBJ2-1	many	TGTGCCAGCAGCCCAAACAGGGACTACAATGAGCAGTTCTTC	CASSPNRDYNEQFF
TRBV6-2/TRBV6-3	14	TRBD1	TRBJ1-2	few	TGTGCCAGCAGTTACCTGGACAGGGGATATGGCTACACCTTC	CASSYLDRGYGYTF
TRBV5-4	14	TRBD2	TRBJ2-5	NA	TGTGCCAGCAGCATCGGGGGGGCGGAGGAGACCCAGTACTTC	CASSIGGAEETQYF
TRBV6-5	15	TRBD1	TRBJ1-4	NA	TGTGCCAGCAGCTCGCCCCGGGACAGGGGTGAAAAACTGTTTTTT	CASSSPRDRGEKLFF
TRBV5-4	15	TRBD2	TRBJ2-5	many	TGTGCCAGCAGCTTCACAGCGGGGGCTCTGGAGACCCAGTACTTC	CASSFTAGALETQYF
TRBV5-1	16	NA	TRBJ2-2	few	TGCGCCAGCAGCTTGGCTGCGGACGGAGGGCCCGGGGAGCTGTTTTTT	CASSLAADGGPGELFF
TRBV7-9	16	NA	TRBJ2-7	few	TGTGCCAGCAGCTTAGTTCTGGGGGACACCTACTACGAGCAGTACTTC	CASSLVLGDTYYEQYF
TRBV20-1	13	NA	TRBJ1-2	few	TGCAGTGCCGGGGACGGACCTAACTATGGCTACACCTTC	CSAGDGPNYGYTF
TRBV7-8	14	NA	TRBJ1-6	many	TGTGCCAGCAGTTTAGCTGGGGAGAATTCACCCCTCCACTTT	CASSLAGENSPLHF
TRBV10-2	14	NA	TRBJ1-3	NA	TGCGCCAGCAGTGAACAGGGCGGTGGAAACACCATATATTTT	CASSEQGGGNTIYF
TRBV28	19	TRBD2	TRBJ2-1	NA	TGTGCCAGCAGGCCCGCCGGGACTAGCGGGGGAGGCTCCTACAATGAGCAGTTCTTC	CASRPAGTSGGGSYNEQFF
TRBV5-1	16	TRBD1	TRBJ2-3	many	TGCGCCAGCAGCTTTCTTGGGACAGGGATCACAGATACGCAGTATTTT	CASSFLGTGITDTQYF
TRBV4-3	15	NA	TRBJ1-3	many	TGCGCCAGCAGCCCGGACGGAGGATCTGGAAACACCATATATTTT	CASSPDGGSGNTIYF
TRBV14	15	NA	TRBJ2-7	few	TGTGCCAGCAGCCAAGATCCTAAGTATCCCTACGAGCAGTACTTC	CASSQDPKYPYEQYF
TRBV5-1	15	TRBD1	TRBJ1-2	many	TGCGCCAGCAGCTTGGTCGGACAGGGGGCCTATGGCTACACCTTC	CASSLVGQGAYGYTF
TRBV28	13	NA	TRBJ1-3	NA	TGTGCCAGCACCCCCGGGGGTGGAAACACCATATATTTT	CASTPGGGNTIYF
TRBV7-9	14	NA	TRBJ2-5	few	TGTGCCACCAGTGGGGGGGGCGAACGAGAGACCCAGTACTTC	CATSGGGERETQYF
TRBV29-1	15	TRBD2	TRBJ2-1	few	TGCAGCGTTGAAGGGAAGAGCGGGGGTTACAATGAGCAGTTCTTC	CSVEGKSGGYNEQFF
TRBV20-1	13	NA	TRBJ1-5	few	TGCAGTGCTAGGCCCGATTTTAATCAGCCCCAGCATTTT	CSARPDFNQPQHF
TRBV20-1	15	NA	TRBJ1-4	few	TGCAGTGCTAGAGATTACCAACAGAATAATGAAAAACTGTTTTTT	CSARDYQQNNEKLFF
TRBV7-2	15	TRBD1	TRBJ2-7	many	TGTGCCAGCAGCGGCCGACAGGGGCCTACCTACGAGCAGTACTTC	CASSGRQGPTYEQYF